These 13 T cell receptor beta chains were sequenced from one sample in a study of shared clonotypes between healthy human individuals. Profiled with immunoSEQ multiplex PCR; TCRdb holds only in-frame clones, not every one. This table has about 1.1 million clones, 78% appearing once. Sequences were obtained from memory CD4+ T cells from PBMCs. The sample's subset: CD45RA-negative fraction. The receptors shown here come from a man aged 18 to 35 in good health. Some clones in this sample may be carry-over from other donors' samples.

V gene TRBV4-3 combines with J gene TRBJ1-2, with 12 positions matching TRBD1. Germline trimming cut 4 bases from V and 2 bases from J; bases unmatched to any gene: 2. This CDR3 spans 15 amino acids. Germline assignment: CDR1 LGHNA and CDR2 YSLEER. CDR3 amino acids: CASSPGQGANYGYTF. In nucleotides, the CDR3 is TGCGCCAGCAGCCCGGGACAGGGGGCCAACTATGGCTACACCTTC.

In regard to this clone: This specimen includes other DNA sequences encoding the same CDR3. V usage is TRBV4-2 and J usage is TRBJ2-3; 11 positions agree with TRBD2. V lost 5 bases, J lost 0 bases, and 4 bases stayed unmatched. Germline V gene data show CDR1 as LGHNA and CDR2 as YNFKEQ. CDR3 length: 16 residues. Here the CDR3 reads CASSSRTSGSTDTQYF. The CDR3 DNA sequence: TGTGCCAGCAGCTCCCGGACTAGCGGGAGCACAGATACGCAGTATTTT.

This chain links TRBV7-9 with TRBJ1-4; D may be TRBD1 (5 bases). The CDR3 length is 16 residues. V lost 5 bases and J 1 base, leaving 14 bases between the germline ends. CDR1 is SEHNR, CDR2 FQNEAQ, per germline (reference sequence). The CDR3 sequence is CASSPGPGRTNEKLFF. The CDR3 DNA follows: TGTGCCAGCAGCCCCGGGCCAGGGCGAACTAATGAAAAACTGTTTTTT.

The rearrangement uses TRBV28 and TRBJ1-1; D call uncertain. Germline loops: CDR1 MDHEN, CDR2 SYDVKM. V shed 3 bases and J shed 4 bases, with 15 bases lying between them. The CDR3 is made up of 15 amino acids. CDR3 residues: CASSLLGIPVTEAFF. The CDR3 DNA reads TGTGCCAGCAGTTTGCTAGGCATACCGGTCACTGAAGCTTTCTTT.

This clone was seen a single time. The chain employs TRBV7-2 and TRBJ2-1; a weak D match, TRBD2 (6 bases). CDR3 length: 14 amino acids. Between the trimmed V and J ends, which lost 5 bases and 7 bases, there was a span of 15 bases. Germline V gene lookup returns CDR1 SGHTA and CDR2 FQGNSA. CDR3 in DNA: TGTGCCAGCAGCGTTACCGGGAGTGGTAATGAGCAGTTCTTC. Translated, it gives CASSVTGSGNEQFF.

The gene calls are TRBV18 and TRBJ2-5; D may be TRBD2 (6 bases). The closer fit of TRBJ2-7 to the DNA end suggests the J call may be wrong. The V gene's germline CDR1 is KGHSH and CDR2 LQKENI. This CDR3 has 15 residues. The CDR3 region has the DNA TGTGCCAGCTCACCACCGTCAACGGGAGTCTACGAGCAGTACTTC. Protein: CASSPPSTGVYEQYF.

The gene calls are TRBV2 and TRBJ2-1; D unresolved. This CDR3 spans 15 amino acids. Trimming cost V 2 bases and J 4 bases, with 12 bases left between them. The germline V gene encodes CDR1 SNHLY and CDR2 FYNNEI. CDR3 protein: CASSELEAPYNEQFF. DNA for the CDR3: TGTGCCAGCAGTGAACTAGAGGCCCCTTACAATGAGCAGTTCTTC.

In the case of this clone: The same CDR3 is also encoded by other DNA sequences in this sample. This chain joins TRBV9 and TRBJ2-1; D is uncertain. The CDR3 runs to 13 residues. V lost 1 base, J lost 8 bases, and 10 bases lay in between. The germline V gene encodes CDR1 SGDLS and CDR2 YYNGEE. The CDR3 DNA reads as TGTGCCAGCAGCGTACGCGGCGTCGATGAGCAGTTCTTC. Residues: CASSVRGVDEQFF.

The chain joins TRBV10-3 to TRBJ1-5; the D gene is possibly TRBD1 (5 bases). This CDR3 is built from 16 residues. The germline gives CDR1 ENHRY, CDR2 SYGVKD. V was clipped by 0 bases and J by 1 base, with 10 bases between them. The CDR3 loop reads CAISESIGDSNQPQHF. CDR3 nucleotides: TGTGCCATCAGTGAGTCGATAGGGGACAGCAATCAGCCCCAGCATTTT.

This chain connects TRBV7-3 to TRBJ2-1, with D possibly being TRBD1 or TRBD2 (5 bases each). The CDR3 extends over 13 amino acids. V gave up 4 bases and J gave up 5 bases, with 9 bases separating them. The germline V gene encodes CDR1 SGHTA and CDR2 FQGTGA. The CDR3 region has the DNA TGTGCCAGCAGCTGGGGACCGGACAATGAGCAGTTCTTC. Translation: CASSWGPDNEQFF.

The rearrangement uses TRBV27 and TRBJ2-2; D is perhaps TRBD1 or TRBD2 (5 bases each). CDR3 length equals 16 residues. Trimming pared 6 bases from V and 4 bases from J, leaving 18 bases between. Germline CDR1 and CDR2: MNHEY and SMNVEV (reference sequence). CDR3 DNA: TGTGCCAGCAGCCTCCAATATCCGGGACGCACCGGGGAGCTGTTTTTT. Its protein product is CASSLQYPGRTGELFF.

V is TRBV6-1 and J is TRBJ2-1; 14 positions match TRBD2. The CDR3 totals 19 residues. Germline assignment: CDR1 MNHNS and CDR2 SASEGT. Trimming at V came to 4 bases and at J to 5 bases, leaving 13 bases not matched to a gene. The CDR3 sequence: CASSVRTSGRFVVHNEQFF. DNA of the CDR3: TGTGCCAGCAGTGTACGGACTAGCGGGAGGTTTGTTGTCCACAATGAGCAGTTCTTC.

The chain couples TRBV9 to TRBJ2-1; 11 nucleotides align to TRBD2. V was clipped by 1 base and J by 7 bases; unmatched bases: 4. Per the germline V gene, CDR1 is SGDLS and CDR2 is YYNGEE. The length of the CDR3 is 15 residues. CDR3 protein: CASSVRRTSGNEQFF. CDR3 DNA sequence: TGTGCCAGCAGCGTACGGAGGACTAGCGGGAATGAGCAGTTCTTC. The variable domain in full, with the rest retrieved from reference TRBV9 and TRBJ2-1, is DSGVTQTPKHLITATGQRVTLRCSPRSGDLSVYWYQQSLDQGLQFLIQYYNGEERAKGNILERFSAQQFPDLHSELNLSSLELGDSALYFCASSVRRTSGNEQFFGPGTRLTVL.